This passage covers 16 T cell receptor beta chains from one sample sequenced in a study of T-cell reconstitution after alpha-beta-depleted transplantation in children. The TCRbeta library incorporated unique molecular identifiers. TCRdb fed the PCR reads into MiXCR, producing one record per CDR3 protein. The sample includes some 600,000 distinct CDR3 sequences, approximately 13% of them seen just once. This specimen was PBMCs, mostly from graft donor cells, taken 360 days after TCRalphabeta/CD19-depleted stem cell transplant. These receptors were taken from a male patient aged 10-17 years who had a stem cell transplant for acute myeloid leukemia, so the T cells may come from the graft donor.

There are a few counts of this clonotype. J is TRBJ2-3 and V is TRBV12-3 or TRBV12-4; TRBD2 agrees at 7 bases. The CDR3 consists of 16 residues. V lost 5 bases and J lost 4; bases outside the gene matches: 12. The CDR3 nucleotides are TGTGCCAGCAGTCATACGGGAGGATTAGAGGCAGATACGCAGTATTTT. It specifies CASSHTGGLEADTQYF.

There are a few counts of this clonotype. The chain joins TRBV29-1 to TRBJ2-2; 9 nucleotides match TRBD2. V gave up 4 bases and J gave up 8 bases; unmatched junction bases: 11. CDR1 is SQVTM, CDR2 ANQGSEA, per germline. The CDR3 contains 15 residues. CDR3 DNA sequence: TGCAGCGTTGGGCCTAGCGGGAACCTACGGGGGGAGCTGTTTTTT. Its protein is CSVGPSGNLRGELFF.

The chain couples TRBV7-3 to TRBJ2-1, with D possibly being TRBD2 (6 bases). Trimming took 4 bases from V and 4 from J, leaving 17 bases between them. The CDR3 extends over 16 amino acids. Germline CDR1 SGHTA, CDR2 FQGTGA. The CDR3 reads CASSSKRASKYNEQFF. CDR3 bases: TGTGCCAGCAGCTCAAAGCGGGCCAGCAAGTACAATGAGCAGTTCTTC.

The chain joins TRBV5-1 to TRBJ2-7; no clear D gene. Germline CDR1 is SGHRS and CDR2 is YFSETQ. The CDR3 has 16 residues. V dropped 3 bases and J dropped 4 bases, with 20 bases sitting between them. The DNA of the CDR3 is TGCGCCAGCAGCTCATCGACACTCTTGGTCGGATACGAGCAGTACTTC. Its protein product is CASSSSTLLVGYEQYF.

The chain is built from TRBV2 and TRBJ1-4; tentative D call: TRBD1 (5 bases). Trimming removed 2 bases from V and 4 bases from J, with 11 bases in between. CDR1 SNHLY and CDR2 FYNNEI come from the germline V gene. The CDR3 contains 15 residues. The CDR3 is CASSEWGGINEKLFF. CDR3 coding DNA: TGTGCCAGCAGTGAATGGGGGGGGATTAATGAAAAACTGTTTTTT.

The genes are TRBV7-9 and TRBJ2-7, with D perhaps TRBD2 (6 bases). Germline CDR1 and CDR2: SEHNR and FQNEAQ (reference sequence). V was pared by 1 base and J by 0 bases, with 13 bases between. The CDR3 covers 16 residues. The CDR3 nucleotides read TGTGCCAGCAGCTTAGTCCTAGCGACTTTCTCCTACGAGCAGTACTTC. This gives the protein CASSLVLATFSYEQYF.

The CDR3 DNA is TGTGCCAGCAGCTCCTACCGGACAGGGACGAATGAGCAGTTCTTC. Residues: CASSSYRTGTNEQFF. The rearrangement links TRBV7-3 to TRBJ2-1; 8 nucleotides line up with TRBD1. V dropped 4 bases and J dropped 7; count of bases not matched to a gene: 9. Germline V gene lookup returns CDR1 SGHTA and CDR2 FQGTGA. The CDR3 is made up of 15 amino acids.

CDR3 in amino acids: CASSPPYERDKAGELFF. CDR3 bases: TGTGCCAGCTCACCTCCTTACGAGCGGGACAAGGCCGGGGAGCTGTTTTTT. This sequence joins TRBV18 and TRBJ2-2; D possibly corresponds to TRBD2 (7 bases). This CDR3 has 17 residues. Germline CDR1 KGHSH, CDR2 LQKENI. The V gene lost 3 bases and the J gene lost 6 bases, with 20 bases spanning the gap.

This clonotype was picked up a small number of times. The rearrangement uses TRBV29-1 and TRBJ2-6, with D unclear. Germline CDR1 SQVTM, CDR2 ANQGSEA. With 0 bases removed from V and 0 bases from J, the gap between germline ends came to 12 bases. The CDR3 extends over 17 amino acids. CDR3 loop: CSVEDPEGDSGANVLTF. The CDR3 nucleotides are TGCAGCGTTGAAGATCCAGAAGGAGACTCTGGGGCCAACGTCCTGACTTTC.

This chain links TRBV4-2 with TRBJ2-3; D gene uncertain. This CDR3 is 18 amino acids long. Germline V lookup: CDR1 LGHNA, CDR2 YNFKEQ. V was cut by 0 bases and J by 0 bases, with 16 bases left in between. CDR3 sequence reads: CASSQDSGLLSSTDTQYF. CDR3 sequence (DNA): TGTGCCAGCAGCCAAGATTCCGGTCTCCTCTCTAGCACAGATACGCAGTATTTT.

Concerning this clonotype itself: A far more abundant clone sits one base away, making this likely a read error. The chain uses TRBV28 and TRBJ2-5; D unresolved. This CDR3 comprises 11 residues. CDR1 is MDHEN, CDR2 SYDVKM, per germline. For the CDR3, the DNA is TGTGCCGGCAGTTTCCGAGAGACCCAGTACTTC. This translates into CAGSFRETQYF.

In this sample, this clonotype turned up a few times. This rearrangement joins TRBV27 to TRBJ2-7, with 8 bases that match TRBD2. Unmatched junction bases numbered 6, after V lost 5 bases and J lost 3 bases. Germline assignment: CDR1 MNHEY and CDR2 SMNVEV (reference sequence). This CDR3 spans 14 amino acids. DNA of the CDR3: TGTGCCAGCAGTCTGACACTAGCGGACTACGAGCAGTACTTC. Translation gives CASSLTLADYEQYF.

Only a few counts were recorded for this clonotype. V usage is TRBV12-3 or TRBV12-4 and J usage is TRBJ2-7; perhaps TRBD1 as D (5 bases). Trimming pared 5 bases from V and 3 bases from J, leaving 8 bases between. The CDR3 is made up of 12 amino acids. The chain's CDR3 is CASSRQSYEQYF. The CDR3 coding sequence is TGTGCCAGCAGTCGACAGAGCTACGAGCAGTACTTC.

This clonotype has a handful of counts. The V gene is TRBV4-2, the J gene TRBJ1-4; D uncertain. V shed 3 bases and J shed 4 bases, with 12 bases lying between them. In germline, CDR1 is LGHNA, CDR2 YNFKEQ. The CDR3 is made up of 15 amino acids. The CDR3 DNA reads as TGTGCCAGCAGCCACGAACAGACGATTAATGAAAAACTGTTTTTT. The encoded protein is CASSHEQTINEKLFF.

This chain links TRBV28 with TRBJ2-1, with D perhaps matching TRBD1 (5 bases). This CDR3 has 15 amino acids. Germline V gives CDR1 MDHEN, CDR2 SYDVKM. Trimming pared 5 bases from V and 0 bases from J, leaving 11 bases between. The DNA for the CDR3 is TGTGCCAGCAGTATTGGGGCCCTCTCCTACAATGAGCAGTTCTTC. This sequence encodes CASSIGALSYNEQFF.

The V and J genes are TRBV14 and TRBJ1-2, with 7 bases fitting TRBD1. J was trimmed by 2 bases and V by 4 bases; bases with no gene match: 10. The CDR3 has 16 amino acids. In germline, CDR1 is SGHDN, CDR2 FVKESK. This CDR3 is CASSLIPGQWNYGYTF. The CDR3 region has the DNA TGTGCCAGCAGCCTTATACCGGGACAGTGGAACTATGGCTACACCTTC.